This T cell receptor (beta chain) was documented in a study of blood T cell repertoires in COVID-19. Study overall: The study drew acute and convalescent COVID-19 samples from the United States, Italy and Spain.

The CDR3 runs to 14 residues. CDR1 and CDR2 from the germline V gene are SGHRS and YFSETQ. Trimming stripped 7 bases from V and 3 bases from J, with 15 bases between. Produced via immunoSEQ multiplex PCR; TCRdb's table is partial and in-frame only. The table lists 300,000 to 500,000 clones, 88% of them singletons. Participants were aged about 18 to 100 years from some 24 US areas. Categorization into cohorts depended on clinical history that participants reported. The clonotype was recovered from a woman in her twenties or thirties with acute COVID-19. Sequencing used PBMCs or T cells enriched from blood (not recorded which). The genes are TRBV5-1 and TRBJ2-3; D might be TRBD2 (6 bases). As DNA, the CDR3 is TGCGCCAGCGGGTGGTCGGGGAGGACAGATACGCAGTATTTT. It translates to CASGWSGRTDTQYF.